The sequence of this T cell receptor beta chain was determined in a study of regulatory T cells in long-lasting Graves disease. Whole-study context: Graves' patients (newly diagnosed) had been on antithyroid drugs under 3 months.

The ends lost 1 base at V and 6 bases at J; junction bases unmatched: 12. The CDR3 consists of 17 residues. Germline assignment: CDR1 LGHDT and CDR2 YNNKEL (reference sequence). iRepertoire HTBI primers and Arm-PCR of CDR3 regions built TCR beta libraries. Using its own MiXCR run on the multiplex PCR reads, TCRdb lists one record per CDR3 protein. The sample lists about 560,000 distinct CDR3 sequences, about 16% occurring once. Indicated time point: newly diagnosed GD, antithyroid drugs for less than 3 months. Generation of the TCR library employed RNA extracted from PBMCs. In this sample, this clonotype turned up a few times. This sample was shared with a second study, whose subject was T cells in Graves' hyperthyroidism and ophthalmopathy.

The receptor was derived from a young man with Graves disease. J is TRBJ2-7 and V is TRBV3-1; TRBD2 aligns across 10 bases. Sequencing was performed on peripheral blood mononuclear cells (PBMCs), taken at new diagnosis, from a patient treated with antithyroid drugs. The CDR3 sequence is CASSQALAGALGGEQYF. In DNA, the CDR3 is TGTGCCAGCAGCCAAGCGCTAGCGGGAGCGTTGGGAGGCGAGCAGTACTTC.